A selection of T cell receptor gamma chains follows, all from one sample in a study of gammadelta T cells in human blood. TCRdb re-called the RT-PCR reads with CATT. The repertoire holds 320 or so gamma-chain clones, with roughly 2.5% as singletons. Sequenced input: non-Vgamma9Vdelta2 gamma-delta T cells from adult blood. The receptors come from a human donor. Both conserved end residues are part of each CDR3. Fields, in order: clone size, J gene, V gene, CDR3 protein. Clone size is stated in some rows and not others, as once, few, many or a class when expanded.

abundance: large; j_gene: TRGJ1/TRGJ2; v_gene: TRGV4; CDR3aa: CATWDGVEKLF
abundance: medium-sized; j_gene: TRGJP2; v_gene: TRGV3; CDR3aa: CATWDRRDSDWIKTF
abundance: large; j_gene: TRGJ1/TRGJ2; v_gene: TRGV5; CDR3aa: CATWDRPVYCSKKLF
abundance: .; j_gene: TRGJP2; v_gene: TRGV4; CDR3aa: CATWDQIVVGSDWIKTF
abundance: large; j_gene: TRGJ1/TRGJ2; v_gene: TRGV8; CDR3aa: CATWDGPFNYYKKLF
abundance: hyperexpanded; j_gene: TRGJ1/TRGJ2; v_gene: TRGV9; CDR3aa: CALWEVLHYKKLF
abundance: large; j_gene: TRGJ1/TRGJ2; v_gene: TRGV9; CDR3aa: CALWEAPGNKKLF
abundance: medium-sized; j_gene: TRGJ1/TRGJ2; v_gene: TRGV2; CDR3aa: CATWAITGKLF
abundance: .; j_gene: TRGJ1/TRGJ2; v_gene: TRGV3; CDR3aa: CATWDRPWGSYKKLF
abundance: large; j_gene: TRGJ1/TRGJ2; v_gene: TRGV5; CDR3aa: CATWKNYYKKLF
abundance: large; j_gene: TRGJ1/TRGJ2; v_gene: TRGV9; CDR3aa: CALWEVGRRNYYKKLF
abundance: large; j_gene: TRGJ1/TRGJ2; v_gene: TRGV5P; CDR3aa: CATWGYYYKKLF
abundance: large; j_gene: TRGJ1/TRGJ2; v_gene: TRGV8; CDR3aa: CATWGGYKKLF
abundance: large; j_gene: TRGJ1/TRGJ2; v_gene: TRGV5; CDR3aa: CATWDRPRDNYYKKLF
abundance: large; j_gene: TRGJ1/TRGJ2; v_gene: TRGV9; CDR3aa: CALWEAHYKKLF
abundance: hyperexpanded; j_gene: TRGJ1/TRGJ2; v_gene: TRGV3; CDR3aa: CATWDAEKKLF
abundance: large; j_gene: TRGJ1/TRGJ2; v_gene: TRGV2; CDR3aa: CATWDGRGVKKLF
abundance: .; j_gene: TRGJ1/TRGJ2; v_gene: TRGV10; CDR3aa: CAAWDPRTVYYKKLF
abundance: hyperexpanded; j_gene: TRGJ1/TRGJ2; v_gene: TRGV8; CDR3aa: CATWVLADYYKKLF
abundance: large; j_gene: TRGJ1/TRGJ2; v_gene: TRGV9; CDR3aa: CALWEVSDYKKLF
abundance: hyperexpanded; j_gene: TRGJP2; v_gene: TRGV9; CDR3aa: CALWEASDWIKTF
abundance: few; j_gene: TRGJ1/TRGJ2; v_gene: TRGV4; CDR3aa: CATWDGPFYFNKKLF
abundance: large; j_gene: TRGJP2; v_gene: TRGV8; CDR3aa: CATWEESSDWIKTF
abundance: .; j_gene: TRGJ1/TRGJ2; v_gene: TRGV9; CDR3aa: CALWLRMYYKKLF
abundance: large; j_gene: TRGJ1/TRGJ2; v_gene: TRGV5; CDR3aa: CATWEVHYYKKLF
abundance: large; j_gene: TRGJ1/TRGJ2; v_gene: TRGV5; CDR3aa: CATWDRPIGYKKLF
abundance: large; j_gene: TRGJP2; v_gene: TRGV10; CDR3aa: CAAWDYGSDWIKTF
abundance: few; j_gene: TRGJ1/TRGJ2; v_gene: TRGV5; CDR3aa: CATWDRPLWWYKKLF
abundance: medium-sized; j_gene: TRGJ1/TRGJ2; v_gene: TRGV5; CDR3aa: CATWDHGIYYKKLF
abundance: large; j_gene: TRGJ1/TRGJ2; v_gene: TRGV5; CDR3aa: CATWDRHDYKKLF
abundance: large; j_gene: TRGJP2; v_gene: TRGV5; CDR3aa: CATWDSPYSSDWIKTF
abundance: large; j_gene: TRGJP2; v_gene: TRGV11; CDR3aa: CTTVPAGLGPPADWIKTF
abundance: medium-sized; j_gene: TRGJ1/TRGJ2; v_gene: TRGV4; CDR3aa: CATWGGRLRKKLF
abundance: few; j_gene: TRGJP1; v_gene: TRGV4; CDR3aa: CATWDGTCTGWFKIF
abundance: large; j_gene: TRGJ1/TRGJ2; v_gene: TRGV9; CDR3aa: CALWEKYKKLF
abundance: large; j_gene: TRGJ1/TRGJ2; v_gene: TRGV5; CDR3aa: CATWDRPGYKKLF
abundance: large; j_gene: TRGJ1/TRGJ2; v_gene: TRGV4; CDR3aa: CATWELFGKKLF
abundance: large; j_gene: TRGJ1/TRGJ2; v_gene: TRGV5; CDR3aa: CATWDRLGKLF
abundance: large; j_gene: TRGJ1/TRGJ2; v_gene: TRGV5; CDR3aa: CATWDRRDYYKKLF
abundance: .; j_gene: TRGJ1/TRGJ2; v_gene: TRGV2; CDR3aa: CATWDGPGKLF
abundance: hyperexpanded; j_gene: TRGJ1/TRGJ2; v_gene: TRGV3; CDR3aa: CATWDRPTYYKKLF
abundance: large; j_gene: TRGJ1/TRGJ2; v_gene: TRGV3; CDR3aa: CATWDSYYKKLF
abundance: large; j_gene: TRGJ1/TRGJ2; v_gene: TRGV8; CDR3aa: CATWDRPFLYYKKLF
abundance: few; j_gene: TRGJ1/TRGJ2; v_gene: TRGV10; CDR3aa: CAAWAAYKKLF
abundance: large; j_gene: TRGJP1; v_gene: TRGV5; CDR3aa: CATWARFGWFKIF
abundance: large; j_gene: TRGJP2; v_gene: TRGV2; CDR3aa: CATWDNSSDWIKTF
abundance: medium-sized; j_gene: TRGJP1; v_gene: TRGV5; CDR3aa: CATWEIWGWFKIF
abundance: large; j_gene: TRGJ1/TRGJ2; v_gene: TRGV4; CDR3aa: CATWDGPVYKKLF
abundance: large; j_gene: TRGJ1/TRGJ2; v_gene: TRGV8; CDR3aa: CATWDSNYKKLF
abundance: .; j_gene: TRGJ1/TRGJ2; v_gene: TRGV9; CDR3aa: CALWEAYYYKKLF
abundance: large; j_gene: TRGJ1/TRGJ2; v_gene: TRGV2; CDR3aa: CATWDGPEKKLF
abundance: large; j_gene: TRGJP1; v_gene: TRGV10; CDR3aa: CAAWGVRLKIF
abundance: large; j_gene: TRGJ1/TRGJ2; v_gene: TRGV3; CDR3aa: CATWDGVNYYKKLF
abundance: large; j_gene: TRGJP2; v_gene: TRGV8; CDR3aa: CATWIYSSDWIKTF
abundance: large; j_gene: TRGJ1/TRGJ2; v_gene: TRGV4; CDR3aa: CATWDAYYKKLF
abundance: large; j_gene: TRGJ1/TRGJ2; v_gene: TRGV9; CDR3aa: CALWDYYKKLF